This T cell receptor (beta chain) originates from a study of cytomegalovirus exposure and HLA in healthy donors (dated by TCRdb to 2016 to 2017). General notes on the study: According to an earlier analysis of a few hundred of the donors, some 180 million T cells yielded 100 million or so unique TCR beta sequences and approximately 300 Gb of sequence data. An early release that covered some 630 HLA-typed donors contained about 300 gigabases of sequencing data and approximately 85 million unique TCR sequences. Of the roughly 390 genotyped donors, approximately 83% fell in the genetic ancestry cluster associated with self-reported Caucasian donors. The study aimed to test whether signatures of past pathogen exposure could be identified by cataloging public T cell receptors. Using immunosequencing, the study profiled T cell repertoires from 500 to 800 subjects and related those repertoires to cytomegalovirus serostatus. A separate validation cohort of some 130 different subjects was used in addition to the roughly 700-subject first cohort. High-throughput TCR immunosequencing, statistical association of individual TCRs with disease status, and machine learning were combined to predict cytomegalovirus infection status. A later analysis re-examined previously published TCR beta repertoires from several hundred donors and added high-resolution HLA genotyping to investigate patterns of TCR occurrence. In the later analysis, no new phenotypic data were used to find candidate immune exposures; instead, reliance was placed on TCR beta sequences and their occurrence across donors. To decide whether each TCR beta V gene segment behaved as functional or pseudogenic, an earlier analysis of several hundred of the donors relied on high-throughput TCR beta sequencing. Alongside the repertoire data, information on donor age, sex, ethnicity and CMV serostatus was compiled. A later genetic analysis used genome-wide SNP genotypes for about 60% of the roughly 700 donors, treating that subset as a discovery cohort. Every discovery cohort repertoire had been produced on one sequencing platform. HLA typing covered class I and class II loci at four-digit resolution. Typing coverage varied by locus: roughly 629-640 donors for A, B, C, DRB1 and DQB1; under 550 for DQA1; 606 for DPA1; 400 to 480 for DPB1. Because of strong linkage in the cohort, five DR-DQ haplotypes were treated as single units for association and clustering. Among some 400 genotyped donors of the cohort, an average of approximately 230,000 unique TCR beta nucleotide sequences were sequenced per donor, roughly 20% of them non-productive.

The library was generated by the immunoSEQ multiplex PCR assay. The multiplex PCR relied on a mix of 60 forward primers for TCR Vbeta segments and 13 reverse primers for TCR Jbeta segments. Amplification of the CDR3 region of rearranged TCR beta genes was performed with a multiplex PCR assay on genomic DNA. The Illumina HiSeq System was used to sequence the amplified TCR beta libraries as 87-base-pair reads. The original pipeline was this. Across the 500 to 850 repertoires, a later analysis counted about 81 million unique TCR beta chains, around 11 million of which were shared by at least two donors. To remove PCR and sequencing errors, raw reads were error-corrected and collapsed into unique sequences using a nearest-neighbor algorithm that merged closely related sequences. CDR3 sequences were aligned to IMGT reference sequences to assign V, D and J gene segments. Each retained sequence needed at least a six-nucleotide match to both a V gene segment and a J gene segment. Rearrangements were called productive when the CDR3 lacked stop codons and stayed in frame with V and J; all others were non-productive. CDR3 was defined by IMGT convention, running from the second conserved V-encoded cysteine to the conserved J-encoded phenylalanine. In an earlier analysis of approximately 500 of the donors, sequences lacking an unambiguous match to a single V gene segment were excluded. An earlier analysis of about 590 of the donors classified V segments as functional when productive rearrangements were above 56.7% and as segregating when the standard deviation between donors was above 5%. To diagnose cytomegalovirus status from the catalog of TCR beta chain sequences, a statistical classification framework was built. V and J gene assignment, in a later analysis, came from comparing TCR nucleotide sequences with IMGT/GENE-DB human TR gene sequences. Using the TCRdist pipeline, a later analysis assigned CDR3 sequences along with most-parsimonious VDJ recombination scenarios. A later analysis defined each TCR beta chain by its CDR3 amino acid sequence plus V-gene family, and excluded reads lacking a unique V-gene family. To address suspected cross-contamination and a sequencing artifact, a later analysis removed approximately 590 highly shared, low-generation-probability nucleotide sequences. In a later analysis, a clonal expansion index was calculated for each public chain from normalized within-repertoire ranks of inferred template counts. In a later analysis, generation probabilities were computed using a VDJ recombination model fitted to out-of-frame rearrangements, and the results were checked against IGoR. In a later analysis, TCR-TCR, TCR-HLA and TCR-CMV co-occurrence was scored with hypergeometric tests, and a repertoire-size bias correction was applied to TCR pairs. To estimate false discovery rates, a later analysis permuted the HLA or CMV assignments 20 times. In a later analysis, co-occurring TCRs were grouped using DBSCAN, with TCRdist sequence similarity added in when clustering inside HLA-allele-positive subsets. Repertoires with fewer than 30,000 or more than 120,000 public chains, plus five repertoires with anomalous nucleotide sharing, were excluded from co-occurrence clustering. TCRdb stores this immuneACCESS table with in-frame sequences only. Part of the clones is absent; in the studies checked, under half of the shortfall reflects unresolved V genes, and no reason is known for the rest. That table furnishes V, J and clone size, whereas the DNA furnished D and trimming. This sample gives fewer than 130,000 clones in total; just over 75% of them show up just once. The ten largest clones take up under 15% of the sample.

Overall study results and their limits: A later analysis associated 16,951 TCR beta sequences with specific HLA alleles at a false discovery rate of 0.05. In a later analysis, HLA-associated TCR beta chains showed more clonal expansion and lower generation probabilities than non-associated chains that were equally common. In an earlier analysis of around 500 of the donors, most TCR beta V segments appeared in productive rearrangements about 87% or about 30% of the time, broadly matching IMGT annotations. The classifier was reported to diagnose cytomegalovirus status with high specificity and sensitivity in both the original and validation cohorts. Linkage disequilibrium might explain the correlated functional status among segregating V segments, but an unknown experimental factor could not be excluded. When HLA alleles, especially DR and DQ, strongly co-occurred, attributing TCR associations to individual alleles was difficult. The presence/absence analyses assumed that sequencing depth was roughly uniform across donors, and that assumption may not be true. Over 15 rarely observed V segments, including chromosome 9 orphons, were excluded from the earlier analysis of about 500 of the donors because counts were too low. A cluster of highly shared sequence variants was judged likely to represent a technical artifact of the sequencing pipeline. The study gave a list of 150 to 200 TCR beta chains associated with cytomegalovirus. According to a later analysis, most CMV-associated TCR beta chains appeared to be HLA-restricted, and the HLA associations seemed to be driven largely by CMV exposure. Compared with the approximately 720-donor mean, donors in an Asian-associated ancestry cluster had fewer N-insertions in productive TCRs, according to a later genetic analysis. In a later analysis, the rate of TCR association differed among HLA loci, with DRB1 alleles having the most associated TCRs and HLA-C alleles having the fewest. The authors suggested that the approach could potentially be extended to other disease states and immunological phenotypes. V-gene and J-gene trimming of TCR beta chains was associated with a missense DCLRE1C variant in a later genetic analysis, and the association was replicated in an independent cohort. Some IMGT-functional V segments, including TRBV6-2 and TRBV6-3, could not be distinguished by the 87-base-pair reads and were therefore excluded. A further reported finding was that TCR beta sequences accurately predicted the HLA-A and HLA-B alleles for most subjects in the first cohort. Across donors, most TCR sequences were observed very rarely, whereas some public TCRs were present in many individuals. Immune exposure information for the cohort was limited to CMV serostatus. Because HLA typing was missing for some donors at each locus, association tests included only the typed subset. This cohort had only TCR beta chains sequenced, and the lack of alpha or paired-chain data limited which features could be detected. A few of the identified cytomegalovirus-associated TCR beta chains were confirmed in vitro to be specific for cytomegalovirus antigens. According to a later analysis, parvovirus B19, influenza, CMV and Epstein-Barr virus appeared linked to several top co-occurrence clusters.

From cysteine to phenylalanine, the CDR3 is 15 amino acids long. Just the 45-base CDR3 DNA is kept, in frame starting at base 1. The germline V gene encodes CDR1 MNHNS and CDR2 SASEGT. Relative to germline, V is missing 7 bases and J is missing 3 bases, with 7 bases of the junction outside any gene match. As for this clone: This receptor's antigen is unknown. No clone much larger than this one lies a single base away; base qualities are absent.

In total, 600 or so healthy bone marrow donors made up the cohort. All cohort members were sampled while nominally healthy, although unrecorded immune exposures were likely present. The donor tested CMV seropositive and was one of the 289 seropositive cohort members. Each donor provided a peripheral blood sample, and peripheral blood mononuclear cells were used for TCR beta sequencing. The Qiagen DNeasy Blood Extraction Kit was used to extract genomic DNA from the blood cell samples. The sequence joins TRBV6-1 to TRBJ2-7, and 12 bases in between align with TRBD1. The sample consisted of PBMCs. The TCR was taken from a man aged 30-40 years in good health and CMV-seropositive. The bases are TGTGCCAGCAAAACGGGACAGGGGGCCTACTACGAGCAGTACTTC. Its protein is CASKTGQGAYYEQYF.